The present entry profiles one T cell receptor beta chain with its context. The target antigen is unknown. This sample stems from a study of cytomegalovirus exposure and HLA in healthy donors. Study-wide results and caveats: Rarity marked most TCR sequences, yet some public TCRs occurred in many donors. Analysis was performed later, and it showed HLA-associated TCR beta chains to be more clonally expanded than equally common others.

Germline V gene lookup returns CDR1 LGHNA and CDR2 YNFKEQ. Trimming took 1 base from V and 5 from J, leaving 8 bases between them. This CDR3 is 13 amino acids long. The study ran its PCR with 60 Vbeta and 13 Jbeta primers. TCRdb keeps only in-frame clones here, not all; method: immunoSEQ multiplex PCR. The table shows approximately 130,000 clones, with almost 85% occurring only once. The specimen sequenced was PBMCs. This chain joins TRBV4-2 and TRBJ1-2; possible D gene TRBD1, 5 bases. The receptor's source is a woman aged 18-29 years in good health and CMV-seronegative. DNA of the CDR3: TGTGCCAGCAGCCAAGGGCAGGGTTATGGCTACACCTTC. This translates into CASSQGQGYGYTF.